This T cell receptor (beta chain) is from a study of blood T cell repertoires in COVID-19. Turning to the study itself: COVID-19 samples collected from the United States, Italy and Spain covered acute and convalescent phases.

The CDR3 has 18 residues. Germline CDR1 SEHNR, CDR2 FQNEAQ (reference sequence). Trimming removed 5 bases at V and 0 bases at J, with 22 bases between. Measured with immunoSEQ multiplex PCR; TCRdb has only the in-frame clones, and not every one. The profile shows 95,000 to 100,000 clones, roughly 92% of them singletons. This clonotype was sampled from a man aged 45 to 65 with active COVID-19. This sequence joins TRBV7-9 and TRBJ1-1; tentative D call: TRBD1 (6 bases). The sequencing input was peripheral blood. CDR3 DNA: TGTGCCAGCAGCCTTTTCTCCTTTCTCAGGGGCATGAACACTGAAGCTTTCTTT. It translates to CASSLFSFLRGMNTEAFF.